The rows below give T cell receptor beta chains drawn from one sample of a study of cytomegalovirus exposure and HLA in healthy donors. Here immunoSEQ multiplex PCR was the method, and the copy in TCRdb shows in-frame clones only, minus some. The sample contains some 110,000 clones, 65% to 80% of which appear only once. The sample was PBMCs. These TCRs come from a man aged 25-40 years in good health and CMV-seropositive. The CDR3 runs from the conserved cysteine through the conserved F or W. Fields, in order: J gene, D gene, V gene, CDR3 length, clone size, CDR3 protein, CDR3 DNA. D genes are given only for firm matches. Some rows have no size entry. The others give once, few or many, or a class for an expanded clone.

TRBJ2-1 TRBD1 TRBV2 14 NA CASRGTGEYNEQFF TGTGCCAGCAGGGGGACAGGGGAATACAATGAGCAGTTCTTC
TRBJ2-3 TRBD2 TRBV5-6 15 NA CASSSGGLSTDTQYF TGTGCCAGCAGCTCGGGGGGGCTTAGCACAGATACGCAGTATTTT
TRBJ1-1 NA TRBV5-1 17 NA CASSLVFFRGSNTEAFF TGCGCCAGCAGCTTGGTTTTTTTTCGGGGGTCCAACACTGAAGCTTTCTTT
TRBJ2-5 TRBD2 TRBV5-1 15 NA CASSLESGGAKTQYF TGCGCCAGCAGCCTCGAGAGCGGGGGGGCAAAGACCCAGTACTTC
TRBJ2-7 NA TRBV7-9 12 NA CASSRAQGQQYF TGTGCCAGCAGCCGGGCCCAGGGGCAGCAGTACTTC
TRBJ2-3 TRBD2 TRBV5-4 16 NA CASSLGLAGVGDTQYF TGTGCCAGCAGCCTAGGCCTAGCGGGGGTGGGAGATACGCAGTATTTT
TRBJ2-7 TRBD1 TRBV19 15 NA CASSFSGTGAYEQYF TGTGCCAGTAGTTTCTCCGGGACAGGCGCCTACGAGCAGTACTTC
TRBJ2-5 TRBD2 TRBV4-2 16 NA CASSLNLAGAQETQYF TGTGCCAGCAGCCTTAATTTAGCGGGGGCCCAAGAGACCCAGTACTTC
TRBJ1-2 TRBD1 TRBV25-1 15 once CASSDGHRGFGGYTF TGTGCCAGCAGTGACGGCCACAGGGGGTTTGGGGGCTACACCTTC
TRBJ1-2 NA TRBV5-4 14 few CASSWLQAAGGYTF TGTGCCAGCAGTTGGCTCCAGGCCGCCGGTGGCTACACCTTC
TRBJ1-1 NA TRBV5-1 14 few CASSLPGEFTEAFF TGCGCCAGCAGCTTGCCAGGGGAGTTCACTGAAGCTTTCTTT
TRBJ2-5 TRBD1 TRBV19 13 NA CATGQGARETQYF TGTGCCACTGGACAGGGGGCGAGAGAGACCCAGTACTTC
TRBJ2-3 NA TRBV29-1 18 NA CSVEESYGGLLRTDTQYF TGCAGCGTTGAAGAATCATACGGGGGACTCCTACGTACAGATACGCAGTATTTT
TRBJ2-3 NA TRBV10-3 15 once CAISPRAGITDTQYF TGTGCCATTTCTCCTCGGGCCGGGATCACAGATACGCAGTATTTT
TRBJ1-2 NA TRBV28 12 NA CASSLMRYGYTF TGTGCCAGCAGTTTGATGAGATATGGCTACACCTTC
TRBJ1-5 NA TRBV19 15 NA CASSDTGWDNQPQHF TGTGCCAGTAGTGATACAGGGTGGGATAATCAGCCCCAGCATTTT
TRBJ1-1 NA TRBV28 13 few CASAFLGSTEAFF TGTGCCAGCGCGTTTCTTGGGAGTACTGAAGCTTTCTTT
TRBJ2-6 NA TRBV28 15 NA CASTTGLSGANVLTF TGTGCCAGCACCACAGGGCTCTCTGGGGCCAACGTCCTGACTTTC
TRBJ2-3 TRBD2 TRBV6-1 15 NA CASSEESGGADTQYF TGTGCCAGCAGTGAAGAGAGCGGGGGGGCAGATACGCAGTATTTT
TRBJ1-5 TRBD1 TRBV19 15 NA CASRPSQGAYQPQHF TGTGCCAGTAGACCGAGTCAGGGGGCTTATCAGCCCCAGCATTTT
TRBJ2-3 NA TRBV27 15 NA CASSSWARDTDTQYF TGTGCCAGCAGTTCCTGGGCTCGGGACACAGATACGCAGTATTTT
TRBJ1-2 TRBD1 TRBV6-1 13 NA CASRPDRPYGYTF TGTGCCAGCCGCCCGGACAGGCCCTATGGCTACACCTTC
TRBJ2-2 NA TRBV12-5 17 NA CASGLVVLPGGTGELFF TGTGCTAGTGGTTTGGTGGTACTCCCCGGGGGCACCGGGGAGCTGTTTTTT
TRBJ1-1 NA TRBV5-1 13 many CASSLALNTEAFF TGCGCCAGCAGCTTGGCGTTGAACACTGAAGCTTTCTTT
TRBJ2-7 TRBD1 TRBV28 15 NA CASSLTGVDSYEQYF TGTGCCAGCAGTTTAACAGGGGTGGACTCCTACGAGCAGTACTTC
TRBJ2-7 TRBD1 TRBV6-5 15 NA CASSLGGQGIYEQYF TGTGCCAGCAGCCTGGGTGGACAGGGGATCTACGAGCAGTACTTC
TRBJ1-1 TRBD1 TRBV2 14 NA CASSSDRANTEAFF TGTGCCAGCAGCAGCGACAGGGCGAACACTGAAGCTTTCTTT
TRBJ1-2 TRBD1 TRBV7-9 15 NA CASSLAAGGNYGYTF TGTGCCAGCAGCTTAGCCGCAGGGGGAAATTATGGCTACACCTTC
TRBJ1-5 TRBD1 TRBV5-1 15 NA CASSPGTGSNQPQHF TGCGCCAGCAGCCCGGGGACAGGGAGCAATCAGCCCCAGCATTTT
TRBJ2-2 NA TRBV10-3 15 once CAISLGTRNTGELFF TGTGCCATCAGCCTTGGGACTCGAAACACCGGGGAGCTGTTTTTT
TRBJ1-5 NA TRBV27 16 NA CASSLSIYYSNQPQHF TGTGCCAGCAGTTTATCGATTTACTATAGCAATCAGCCCCAGCATTTT
TRBJ2-7 TRBD2 TRBV7-6 14 NA CASSLVAGIYEQYF TGTGCCAGCAGCTTGGTAGCGGGGATATACGAGCAGTACTTC
TRBJ2-1 TRBD2 TRBV27 13 NA CASRSSGGGEQFF TGTGCCAGCAGGTCTAGCGGGGGAGGTGAGCAGTTCTTC
TRBJ2-5 TRBD1 TRBV4-3 19 NA CASSQELSLDRGHQETQYF TGCGCCAGCAGCCAAGAATTATCGCTCGACAGGGGGCATCAAGAGACCCAGTACTTC
TRBJ2-7 NA TRBV10-1 14 NA CASSDNSNSYEQYF TGCGCCAGCAGTGATAACAGTAACTCCTACGAGCAGTACTTC
TRBJ2-7 NA TRBV7-2 14 NA CASSLQGLSYEQYF TGTGCCAGCAGCTTGCAGGGGCTTTCCTACGAGCAGTACTTC
TRBJ2-3 TRBD2 TRBV7-3 15 NA CASSLGGVDTDTQYF TGTGCCAGCAGCTTAGGGGGGGTCGACACAGATACGCAGTATTTT
TRBJ1-5 TRBD1 TRBV2 13 many CASSLDRAQPQHF TGTGCCAGCAGCCTTGACAGGGCTCAGCCCCAGCATTTT
TRBJ2-7 NA TRBV6-8 12 few CASRRASYEQYF TGTGCCAGCCGCAGGGCCTCCTACGAGCAGTACTTC
TRBJ2-2 TRBD1 TRBV9 15 once CASSTRQGRGGELFF TGTGCCAGCAGCACCCGACAGGGGCGGGGCGGGGAGCTGTTTTTT
TRBJ2-2 NA TRBV5-1 14 many CASSLDGGGRELFF TGTGCCAGCAGCCTGGACGGGGGAGGCAGGGAGCTGTTTTTT